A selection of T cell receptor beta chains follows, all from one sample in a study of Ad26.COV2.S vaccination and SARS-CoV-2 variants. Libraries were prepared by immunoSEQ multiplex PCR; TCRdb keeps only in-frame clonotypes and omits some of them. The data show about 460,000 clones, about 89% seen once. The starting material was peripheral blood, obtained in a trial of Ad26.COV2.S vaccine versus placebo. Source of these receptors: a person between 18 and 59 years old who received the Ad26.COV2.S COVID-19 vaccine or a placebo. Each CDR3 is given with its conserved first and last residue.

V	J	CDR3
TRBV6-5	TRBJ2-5	CASSPLSATIETQYF
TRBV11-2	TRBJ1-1	CASSLGGRTEAFF
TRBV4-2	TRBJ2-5	CASSPSRGQHQETQYF
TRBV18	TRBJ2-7	CASSPDLGSAYEQYF
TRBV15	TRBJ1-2	CATSRGSGSTDGYTF
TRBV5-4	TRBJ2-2	CASSLGLGLWLVNTGELFF
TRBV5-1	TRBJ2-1	CASSWDGNYNEQFF
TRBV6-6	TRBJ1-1	CASSSLQGAEAFF
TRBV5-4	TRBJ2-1	CASSFPGTGFNEQFF
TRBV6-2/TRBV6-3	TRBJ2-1	CASSYLSGSGEQFF
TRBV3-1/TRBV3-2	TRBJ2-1	CASSQGHNEQFF
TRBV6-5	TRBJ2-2	CASSATLGTGELFF
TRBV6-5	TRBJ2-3	CASSYSSGPGADTQYF
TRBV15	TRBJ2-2	CATSAVVGELFF
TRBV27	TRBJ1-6	CASSQLRWTGENSPLHF
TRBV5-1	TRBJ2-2	CASSWGPGGPGELFF
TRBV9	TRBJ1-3	CASSGLQGPGNTIYF